These 8 T cell receptor beta chains came from one sample sequenced in a study of blood T cell repertoires in COVID-19. The data were produced by immunoSEQ multiplex PCR, yet TCRdb's version contains in-frame clones alone and is incomplete. The data show more than 200,000 clones, roughly 80% seen once. Sequencing input: peripheral blood. The receptors come from a man between 60 and 75 years old with acute or convalescent COVID-19.

The chain couples TRBV18 to TRBJ2-7; weak D call: TRBD2 (5 bases). The CDR3 is 15 amino acids. Germline lookup yields CDR1 KGHSH and CDR2 LQKENI. Trimming shortened V by 0 bases and J by 6 bases, and 15 bases separated the two germline ends. The CDR3 sequence: CASSPPAVPEGEQYF. The CDR3 region has the DNA TGTGCCAGCTCACCACCGGCTGTACCCGAGGGCGAGCAGTACTTC. Combining the CDR3 with reference TRBV18 and TRBJ2-7 gives the whole variable domain NAGVMQNPRHLVRRRGQEARLRCSPMKGHSHVYWYRQLPEEGLKFMVYLQKENIIDESGMPKERFSAEFPKEGPSILRIQQVVRGDSAAYFCASSPPAVPEGEQYFGPGTRLTVT.

This chain links TRBV29-1 with TRBJ1-1; D unresolved. The CDR3 is 13 amino acids. V gave up 3 bases and J gave up 8 bases, with 16 bases separating them. CDR1 and CDR2 (germline): SQVTM, ANQGSEA. In DNA form, the CDR3 reads TGCAGCGTTGAGGGAGGCCAGTATGCCGAAGCTTTCTTT. Its protein is CSVEGGQYAEAFF.

This chain uses TRBV5-4 with TRBJ2-7; 8 nucleotides align to TRBD2. The CDR3 totals 15 residues. The trim removed 3 bases at V and 2 bases at J, leaving 7 bases unmatched. From germline, CDR1 is SGHNT and CDR2 YYREEE (reference sequence). This CDR3 is CASSSRTSTPYEQYF. CDR3 nucleotides: TGTGCCAGCAGCTCGAGGACTAGCACCCCCTACGAGCAGTACTTC.

The rearrangement links TRBV2 to TRBJ2-2; 14 bases map to TRBD2. This CDR3 spans 16 amino acids. From germline, CDR1 is SNHLY and CDR2 FYNNEI. V shed 4 bases, J shed 5 bases, and the junction held 3 bases outside the gene matches. The CDR3 protein is CASSAGLAGVTGELFF. The CDR3, as DNA: TGTGCCAGCAGTGCGGGACTAGCGGGAGTTACCGGGGAGCTGTTTTTT.

The chain has TRBV18 and TRBJ2-5; TRBD1 might be the D (5 bases). Deletions cut 1 base from V and 2 bases from J, with 8 bases between. Germline V lookup: CDR1 KGHSH, CDR2 LQKENI. This CDR3 is 14 amino acids long. CDR3 nucleotide sequence: TGTGCCAGCTCACCACAGGGGCTACAAGAGACCCAGTACTTC. It is translated as CASSPQGLQETQYF.

The rearrangement links TRBV4-3 to TRBJ2-3; no clear D gene. V was pared by 4 bases and J by 3 bases, with 14 bases between. The germline V gene has CDR1 LGHNA and CDR2 YSLEER. This CDR3 comprises 15 residues. The CDR3 DNA sequence: TGCGCCAGCAGCCGCTCCTATGACTTTACAGATACGCAGTATTTT. Translation: CASSRSYDFTDTQYF.

This chain connects TRBV5-5 to TRBJ1-1, with 12 bases that match TRBD1. The CDR3 length is 16 residues. Germline CDR1 is SGHKS and CDR2 is YYEKEE (reference sequence). Trimming took 3 bases from V and 7 from J; bases not matched to a gene: 10. CDR3 in amino acids: CASSYRGQGAFGEAFF. The CDR3 DNA is TGTGCCAGCAGCTACAGGGGACAGGGGGCTTTTGGTGAAGCTTTCTTT. The complete variable domain, with remaining parts taken from reference TRBV5-5 and TRBJ1-1, reads DAGVTQSPTHLIKTRGQQVTLRCSPISGHKSVSWYQQVLGQGPQFIFQYYEKEERGRGNFPDRFSARQFPNYSSELNVNALLLGDSALYLCASSYRGQGAFGEAFFGQGTRLTVV.

The rearrangement links TRBV10-3 to TRBJ1-1; 8 bases agree with TRBD1. Germline CDR1 and CDR2: ENHRY and SYGVKD. This CDR3 has 14 amino acids. The junction had 5 bases not matched to a gene; V was cut back by 5 bases and J by 3 bases. CDR3: CAISSGTGDTEAFF. CDR3 nucleotides: TGTGCCATCAGTTCCGGGACAGGAGACACTGAAGCTTTCTTT.